This note documents a single T cell receptor beta chain sequence. This sample was included in a study of blood T cell repertoires in COVID-19. The wider study: Acute-phase and convalescent COVID-19 samples originated in the United States, Italy and Spain. PBMCs, B-cell-depleted T cells, or T cells provided the cDNA or gDNA that made up the material.

The CDR3 runs 15 residues. The trim removed 2 bases at V and 1 base at J, leaving 4 bases unmatched. Germline CDR1 is ENHRY and CDR2 is SYGVKD. TCRdb's copy holds only in-frame clones and misses some; the assay was immunoSEQ multiplex PCR. This table has 150,000 to 200,000 clones, 90% appearing once. Sequencing used peripheral blood. The receptor's source is a man aged 55 to 70 with active or convalescent COVID-19. J is TRBJ1-1 and V is TRBV10-3; TRBD1 matches at 7 bases. The CDR3 DNA is TGTGCCATCAGTGAGAGGGGGGACAGGAACACTGAAGCTTTCTTT. As protein: CAISERGDRNTEAFF.